This T cell receptor (beta chain) was recovered during a study of OX40 agonist ivuxolimab in advanced cancers. TCRdb's copy holds only in-frame clones and misses some; the assay was immunoSEQ multiplex PCR. The sample consists of about 91,000 clones, 85% to 90% of them appearing once. The CDR3 sequence is 16 residues long. The germline V and J ends were trimmed by 7 bases and 2 bases, with 19 bases remaining between them. Germline V gives CDR1 ENHRY, CDR2 SYGVKD. Points on this clone: As yet, its antigen is unknown.

Findings and limits, study-wide: Clonal expansion by week 6 occurred in CD4+ and CD8+ blood T cells (at 0.1 to 3.0 mg/kg).

The chain joins TRBV10-3 to TRBJ2-3, with D possibly TRBD2 on 7 matching bases. This specimen was CD4+ or CD8+ T cells sorted from blood, taken in a trial of the OX40 agonist ivuxolimab. The receptor comes from an adult with an advanced solid tumor such as melanoma, head and neck, liver or kidney cancer. The CDR3 is CAIKGGESGNTDTQYF. CDR3 bases: TGTGCCATCAAGGGGGGGGAGAGCGGAAACACAGATACGCAGTATTTT.